Below, 5 T cell receptor beta chains from the same sample are listed, as sequenced in a study of blood T cell repertoires in COVID-19. Sequenced by immunoSEQ multiplex PCR; TCRdb stores in-frame clones only, minus some. The sample carries 200,000 to 250,000 clones, around 84% recorded once. The sequencing sample was made of peripheral blood. All receptors derive from an elderly woman with active or convalescent COVID-19.

The chain carries TRBV15 and TRBJ2-3; D is perhaps TRBD2 (6 bases). The CDR3 has 15 amino acids. Trimming took off 2 bases at V and 4 bases at J, with 13 bases between the two ends. CDR1 is LNHNV, CDR2 YYDKDF, per germline (reference sequence). CDR3 coding DNA: TGTGCCACCAGCAGACGGGGGATCGGCGCAGATACGCAGTATTTT. This translates into CATSRRGIGADTQYF.

This clone has just a few counts. The junction and the germline gene differ at one end; a read error may be behind it. The chain has TRBV7-7 and TRBJ2-2; D is possibly TRBD1 (6 bases). Germline V lookup: CDR1 SSHAT, CDR2 FNYEAQ (reference sequence). The CDR3 runs to 15 residues. The CDR3: CASSPRSPGAGELFF. CDR3 DNA sequence: TGTGCTAGCAGCCCTAGATCCCCAGGGGCCGGGGAGCTGTTTTTT. Based on the CDR3 plus reference TRBV7-7 and TRBJ2-2, the full variable domain is GAGVSQSPRYKVTKRGQDVTLRCDPISSHATLYWYQQALGQGPEFLTYFNYEAQPDKSGLPSDRFSAERPEGSISTLTIQRTEQRDSAMYRCASSPRSPGAGELFFGEGSRLTVL.

For this clone: One end of the junction does not line up with germline, which may come from a read error. The chain uses TRBV3-1 (or the pseudogene TRBV3-2) and TRBJ2-1; 9 bases are a match to TRBD2. The CDR3 sequence is 15 residues long. Germline lookup yields CDR1 LGHDT and CDR2 YNNKEL (reference sequence). CDR3 sequence: CASSQASGVYNEQFF. In DNA, the CDR3 is TGTGCCAGCAGTCAAGCTAGCGGGGTCTACAATGAGCAGTTCTTC.

The gene calls are TRBV21-1 and TRBJ2-1; TRBD2, the D gene given by the table, was not confirmed from the DNA. TRBV21-1 has pseudogene status. This CDR3 has 14 residues. In DNA, the CDR3 is TGTGCCAGCAGCAAACGGGAGGGGAGCGATGAGCAGTTCTTC. Its translation is CASSKREGSDEQFF.

The rearrangement links TRBV5-1 to TRBJ2-1; D gene uncertain. CDR1 and CDR2 (germline): SGHRS, YFSETQ. This CDR3 is 15 amino acids long. The ends were cut back, 0 bases at V and 5 bases at J, with 12 bases in the middle. Here the CDR3 reads CASSLVPSYNNEQFF. DNA for the CDR3: TGCGCCAGCAGCTTGGTTCCCAGTTACAACAATGAGCAGTTCTTC.